The TCR beta chain described here comes from a study of cytomegalovirus exposure and HLA in healthy donors. Whole-study findings and limits: A few V segments could not be told apart, such as TRBV6-2 and TRBV6-3, and were left out. The authors later found most CMV-associated TCR beta chains appeared HLA-restricted.

Trimming took off 10 bases at V and 0 bases at J, with 10 bases between the two ends. The germline V gene encodes CDR1 ENHRY and CDR2 SYGVKD. This CDR3 spans 14 amino acids. On this clone itself: As yet, its antigen is unknown.

13 Jbeta primers and 60 Vbeta primers were used for the PCR. Clones were sequenced by immunoSEQ multiplex PCR, and TCRdb holds only the in-frame ones, with some missing. The sample data list roughly 110,000 clones. The clonotype comes from a man younger than 40 in good health and CMV-seronegative. This chain links TRBV10-3 with TRBJ2-6; D remains ambiguous. The sequenced sample consisted of PBMCs. The CDR3 DNA reads as TGTGCCACCGAGGTACCCTCTGGGGCCAACGTCCTGACTTTC. Translation gives CATEVPSGANVLTF.